The 25 T cell receptor beta chains presented below share a single source sample, sequenced in a study of T cells after yellow fever vaccination. TCRdb passed the 5' RACE reads through MiXCR, listing each CDR3 protein once. Among 300,000 to 400,000 distinct CDR3 sequences listed, around 10% were seen once. This specimen consisted of CD4+ T cells sorted from PBMCs, obtained 45 days after the yellow fever booster vaccination. The receptor set was obtained from a man aged 18 to 35 who received the YFV17D yellow fever vaccine.

The chain joins TRBV20-1 to TRBJ1-2; 7 nucleotides line up with TRBD1. Trimming removed 0 bases from V and 6 bases from J; junction bases left unmatched: 13. CDR3 length equals 16 residues. Per germline, CDR1 DFQATT and CDR2 SNEGSKA (reference sequence). The CDR3 sequence is CSARDLNQGVRNGYTF. The CDR3 DNA follows: TGCAGTGCTAGAGATCTAAATCAGGGGGTTAGGAATGGCTACACCTTC.

The rearrangement links TRBV20-1 to TRBJ2-5; D is unclear. Trimming pared 3 bases from V and 7 bases from J, leaving 15 bases between. Germline CDR1 reads DFQATT; CDR2 reads SNEGSKA (reference sequence). The CDR3 has 13 residues. The chain's CDR3 is CSARRFDFRTQYF. The DNA for the CDR3 is TGCAGTGCTAGGCGTTTCGACTTTAGGACCCAGTACTTC.

Here the CDR3 DNA reads TGTGCCAGCAGTCCACATAGCGGGGGGGCCACCGGGGAGCTGTTTTTT. Protein: CASSPHSGGATGELFF. The chain combines TRBV28 with TRBJ2-2, with 11 nucleotides matching TRBD2. Germline CDR1 and CDR2: MDHEN and SYDVKM. V shed 5 bases, J shed 4 bases, and the junction held 6 bases outside the gene matches. The CDR3 totals 16 residues.

The chain recombines TRBV5-4 with TRBJ2-3, with a tentative D call TRBD2 (6 bases). Germline values: CDR1 SGHNT, CDR2 YYREEE (reference sequence). Trimming shortened V by 4 bases and J by 2 bases, and 20 bases separated the two germline ends. The CDR3 has 17 amino acids. CDR3 in DNA: TGTGCCAGCAGCCCAGGAGGAGGGGCGGCAAACACAGATACGCAGTATTTT. Protein sequence: CASSPGGGAANTDTQYF.

This clonotype has a handful of counts. V usage is TRBV5-1 and J usage is TRBJ1-1; D ambiguous. This CDR3 spans 14 amino acids. The V and J ends lost 0 bases and 5 bases respectively, with 11 bases between them. Germline V lookup: CDR1 SGHRS, CDR2 YFSETQ. The DNA for the CDR3 is TGCGCCAGCAGCTTGGGTGCCGAGAGGACTGAAGCTTTCTTT. This sequence encodes CASSLGAERTEAFF.

This sequence joins TRBV12-3 or TRBV12-4 and TRBJ1-1; D is perhaps TRBD1 (6 bases). The CDR3 length is 13 residues. Between the trimmed V and J ends, which lost 6 bases and 4 bases, there was a span of 12 bases. The CDR3, as DNA: TGTGCCAGCAGAAACAGGGAAGGCACTGAAGCTTTCTTT. The encoded protein is CASRNREGTEAFF.

The table lists this clonotype with many counts. This rearrangement joins TRBV7-8 to TRBJ2-5; D unclear. Germline CDR1 reads SGHVS; CDR2 reads FQNEAQ. The V and J ends lost 8 bases and 2 bases respectively, with 12 bases between them. The CDR3 loop spans 13 amino acids. The CDR3 sequence is CASFKGLQETQYF. CDR3 DNA: TGTGCCAGCTTTAAAGGTCTGCAAGAGACCCAGTACTTC.

The chain joins TRBV6-5 to TRBJ1-1; TRBD1 aligns across 10 bases. The CDR3 consists of 15 residues. CDR1 is MNHEY, CDR2 SVGAGI, per germline. V lost 0 bases and J lost 7; bases outside the gene matches: 5. CDR3 in amino acids: CASSYSPGTGVEAFF. The DNA for the CDR3 is TGTGCCAGCAGTTACTCGCCCGGGACAGGGGTTGAAGCTTTCTTT.

This clonotype has just a few counts. The rearrangement joins TRBV20-1 to TRBJ1-6; perhaps TRBD1 as D (6 bases). CDR3 size: 15 residues. Germline loops: CDR1 DFQATT, CDR2 SNEGSKA (reference sequence). V lost 5 bases and J lost 6, with 17 bases in between. CDR3 amino acids: CSAPDRRGFNSPLHF. The CDR3 nucleotides are TGCAGTGCTCCGGACAGACGGGGTTTTAATTCACCCCTCCACTTT.

In this sample, this clonotype turned up many times. Here the CDR3 reads CASRQALNTEAFF. Written as DNA, the CDR3 is TGTGCCAGCAGACAGGCGTTGAACACTGAAGCTTTCTTT. This rearrangement joins TRBV7-2 to TRBJ1-1; tentative D call: TRBD1 (5 bases). V was trimmed by 6 bases and J by 0 bases, leaving 8 bases between them. The CDR3 is 13 residues long. Germline V gene lookup returns CDR1 SGHTA and CDR2 FQGNSA. The whole variable domain, filled in from reference TRBV7-2 and TRBJ1-1, reads GAGVSQSPSNKVTEKGKDVELRCDPISGHTALYWYRQSLGQGLEFLIYFQGNSAPDKSGLPSDRFSAERTGGSVSTLTIQRTQQEDSAVYLCASRQALNTEAFFGQGTRLTVV.

This chain links TRBV6-2 or TRBV6-3 with TRBJ2-1; D call uncertain. Between the trimmed V and J ends, which lost 5 bases and 2 bases, there was a span of 4 bases. This CDR3 comprises 12 residues. Per germline, CDR1 MNHEY and CDR2 SVGEGT. CDR3 amino acids: CASSEAYNEQFF. CDR3 nucleotide sequence: TGTGCCAGCAGTGAGGCCTACAATGAGCAGTTCTTC.

This clonotype was recorded at least ten times. The gene calls are TRBV5-1 and TRBJ2-1, with D hard to call. The germline V and J ends were trimmed by 0 bases and 5 bases, with 15 bases remaining between them. This CDR3 comprises 16 residues. Germline CDR1 and CDR2: SGHRS and YFSETQ. In DNA, the CDR3 is TGCGCCAGCAGCTTGGGGGCCAGGATTAGCAACAATGAGCAGTTCTTC. This sequence encodes CASSLGARISNNEQFF.

On this clonotype itself: At one boundary the junction diverges from the germline segment, which might be a read error. V usage is TRBV4-1 and J usage is TRBJ1-2; tentatively, D is TRBD1 (5 bases). The V gene's germline CDR1 is MGHRA and CDR2 YSYEKL. This CDR3 is built from 13 residues. In DNA, the CDR3 is TGCGTCAGCAGCCAATTCCCAGGGTACGGCTACACCTTC. This encodes CVSSQFPGYGYTF.

V is TRBV19 and J is TRBJ2-6; 7 positions match TRBD1. J lost 0 bases, V lost 2 bases, and 1 base had no gene match. From germline, CDR1 is LNHDA and CDR2 SQIVND (reference sequence). The CDR3 length is 16 residues. This CDR3 is CASSITGASGANVLTF. In DNA, the CDR3 is TGTGCCAGTAGTATAACAGGGGCCTCTGGGGCCAACGTCCTGACTTTC.

The J gene is TRBJ2-5, the V gene TRBV19, with D uncertain. This CDR3 contains 12 residues. Trimming shortened V by 4 bases and J by 3 bases, and 6 bases separated the two germline ends. Germline loops: CDR1 LNHDA, CDR2 SQIVND (reference sequence). The DNA for the CDR3 is TGTGCCAGTAGTAAACGAGAAGAGACCCAGTACTTC. Its translation is CASSKREETQYF. Using reference TRBV19 and TRBJ2-5 for the parts outside the CDR3, the full variable domain is DGGITQSPKYLFRKEGQNVTLSCEQNLNHDAMYWYRQDPGQGLRLIYYSQIVNDFQKGDIAEGYSVSREKKESFPLTVTSAQKNPTAFYLCASSKREETQYFGPGTRLLVL.

V usage is TRBV3-1 and J usage is TRBJ1-1, with TRBD1 identical over 7 bases. J was trimmed by 3 bases and V by 0 bases; bases with no gene match: 4. Germline V gives CDR1 LGHDT, CDR2 YNNKEL (reference sequence). CDR3 length: 15 residues. The CDR3 bases are TGTGCCAGCAGCCAAGATCGGCAGGGGGACACTGAAGCTTTCTTT. Translation gives CASSQDRQGDTEAFF.

This clonotype was observed at least ten times. V gene TRBV7-2 combines with J gene TRBJ1-6; possibly TRBD1 for D (5 bases). Germline assignment: CDR1 SGHTA and CDR2 FQGNSA. Trimming removed 5 bases from V and 8 bases from J, with 16 bases in between. The CDR3 is made up of 15 amino acids. The CDR3 coding sequence is TGTGCCAGCAGCCCCGGTGGGGCCAGGGATTCACCCCTCCACTTT. This codes for CASSPGGARDSPLHF.

This clonotype was detected ten times or more. The CDR3 coding sequence is TGCAGTGCTAGAGGAGCCGGATTTGTATATTTT. Translating gives CSARGAGFVYF. V is TRBV20-1 and J is TRBJ1-3; no definite D call. CDR3 size: 11 residues. The germline V and J ends were trimmed by 1 base and 14 bases, with 12 bases remaining between them. Germline values: CDR1 DFQATT, CDR2 SNEGSKA (reference sequence).

This clonotype has more than one count but fewer than ten. The chain couples TRBV11-2 to TRBJ1-1, with 10 bases matching TRBD1. With V trimmed by 4 bases and J by 11 bases, 10 bases remained unmatched. CDR1 is SGHAT, CDR2 FQNNGV, per germline. The CDR3 extends over 14 amino acids. The CDR3 coding sequence is TGTGCCAGCAGCTGGCGCACCGGGACAGGGGCGGCTTTCTTT. It encodes CASSWRTGTGAAFF.

This clonotype was counted many times. The chain couples TRBV5-4 to TRBJ2-7; 8 nucleotides match TRBD2. This CDR3 is built from 17 residues. The junction had 9 bases not matched to a gene; V was cut back by 0 bases and J by 1 base. Per germline, CDR1 SGHNT and CDR2 YYREEE (reference sequence). Here the CDR3 DNA reads TGTGCCAGCAGCTTGGATGCCGGGACTAGAGGTTCCTACGAGCAGTACTTC. It yields the protein CASSLDAGTRGSYEQYF.

CDR3: CANPEDRANYGYTF. In nucleotides, the CDR3 is TGCGCCAACCCCGAGGACAGGGCTAACTATGGCTACACCTTC. The chain employs TRBV10-1 and TRBJ1-2; the match to TRBD1 covers 8 bases. Germline CDR1 WNHNN, CDR2 SYGVQD (reference sequence). J gave up 0 bases and V 10 bases, and 7 bases lay outside the gene matches. The length of the CDR3 is 14 residues.

This clonotype turned up a few times. The chain has TRBV5-1 and TRBJ1-4, with D perhaps matching TRBD1 (5 bases). V was pared by 2 bases and J by 1 base, with 12 bases between. This CDR3 is 16 amino acids long. Germline V gives CDR1 SGHRS, CDR2 YFSETQ. This CDR3 reads CASSFALGGTNEKLFF. In DNA form, the CDR3 reads TGCGCCAGCAGCTTTGCCCTGGGGGGAACTAATGAAAAACTGTTTTTT.

This clonotype was detected only a few times. The chain carries TRBV20-1 and TRBJ2-1, with D hard to call. CDR1 is DFQATT and CDR2 is SNEGSKA in the germline V gene (reference sequence). Trimming took off 0 bases at V and 6 bases at J, with 15 bases between the two ends. The CDR3 consists of 15 residues. The CDR3: CSARDGRVISNEQFF. The DNA for the CDR3 is TGCAGTGCTAGAGATGGCCGGGTTATCAGCAATGAGCAGTTCTTC.

This clonotype was counted only a few times. The genes are TRBV6-2 or TRBV6-3 and TRBJ1-1; D possibly corresponds to TRBD1 (6 bases). The V end was cut by 2 bases, the J end by 3 bases, with 16 bases between. Germline V gives CDR1 MNHEY, CDR2 SVGEGT. The CDR3 length is 16 residues. The CDR3 is CASSYPTGTWDTEAFF. The CDR3 DNA is TGTGCCAGCAGTTACCCCACAGGGACGTGGGACACTGAAGCTTTCTTT.

The table lists this clonotype with many counts. The chain recombines TRBV12-3 or TRBV12-4 with TRBJ2-3, with 7 bases fitting TRBD2. J gave up 8 bases and V 2 bases, and 7 bases lay outside the gene matches. This CDR3 has 14 amino acids. CDR3 sequence (DNA): TGTGCCAGCAGTTTAAGGGAGGGAGAGAGTACGCAGTATTTT. Amino acids: CASSLREGESTQYF.